This T cell receptor (beta chain) was observed in a study of T cell clonality in common variable immunodeficiency. Points from the study as a whole: Authors noted CVID clonality's cause needs subpopulation repertoire sequencing. Compared with healthy controls, CVID subjects showed increased TCRbeta clonality, mostly in about a third. CVID subjects shared fewer TCRbeta clones than healthy controls did.

In its sample, this clone was seen many times. Its antigen is unidentified. Caucasian heritage predominated among both patients and controls. Profiled with immunoSEQ multiplex PCR; TCRdb holds only in-frame clones, not every one. The data show over 50,000 clones, with none appearing a single time. Material for sequencing was peripheral blood mononuclear cells. This clonotype was sampled from a person aged 18 to 70 in good health.

CDR3: CASSLDREVSPLHF. Incomplete CDR3 DNA: TGCGCCAGCAGCCTGGACAGGGAAGTCTCACCC. The chain recombines TRBV5-1 with TRBJ1-6, with 8 positions matching TRBD1. The read terminates 3 residues before the CDR3 end, so the remaining end is supplied by the germline J gene. CDR1 and CDR2 from the germline V gene are SGHRS and YFSETQ. The trim removed 4 bases at V and 10 bases at J, leaving 7 bases unmatched. The CDR3 has 14 residues.